What follows are 7 T cell receptor beta chains derived from one specimen sequenced in a study of patients and donors after allogeneic stem cell transplantation. TCRdb processed the RT-PCR reads anew with MiXCR; each CDR3 protein has one entry. The repertoire holds about 88,000 distinct CDR3 sequences, with around 46% as singletons. Sequenced material: blood, either unsorted or a sorted T cell fraction (not recorded which). The receptors stem from a human donor who was either an allogeneic HSCT recipient or a stem cell or donor lymphocyte infusion donor (not recorded which). It is not recorded whose cells these are; they may come from a transplant donor.

V gene TRBV5-5 combines with J gene TRBJ2-1, with TRBD2 identical over 7 bases. The J segment lost 4 bases and the V segment lost 0 bases, leaving 1 base of the junction unmatched. Germline V gives CDR1 SGHKS, CDR2 YYEKEE (reference sequence). This CDR3 spans 14 amino acids. This chain's CDR3 is CASSLGREYNEQFF. In nucleotides, the CDR3 is TGTGCCAGCAGCTTGGGGCGGGAGTACAATGAGCAGTTCTTC.

V and J are TRBV20-1 and TRBJ1-5; 9 bases agree with TRBD1. V trimming: 1 base; J trimming: 6 bases; junction bases outside the gene matches: 7. CDR3 length: 15 residues. Looked up from germline, CDR1 is DFQATT and CDR2 is SNEGSKA (reference sequence). This chain's CDR3 is CSARVDRGMGQPQHF. The CDR3 DNA sequence: TGCAGTGCTAGAGTCGACAGGGGGATGGGTCAGCCCCAGCATTTT.

The chain's CDR3 is CASSLGNRLTGNQPQHF. The CDR3 DNA reads TGTGCCAGCAGTTTAGGGAACAGGCTTACTGGTAATCAGCCCCAGCATTTT. The V gene is TRBV12-3 or TRBV12-4, the J gene TRBJ1-5; a weak D match, TRBD1 (5 bases). The CDR3 extends over 17 amino acids. V was shortened by 1 base and J by 4 bases, with 17 bases between the two germline ends.

The V and J genes are TRBV6-2 or TRBV6-3 and TRBJ1-5, with TRBD1 as a possible D gene (5 bases). The V gene lost 6 bases and the J gene lost 4 bases, with 16 bases spanning the gap. CDR1 is MNHEY and CDR2 is SVGEGT in the germline V gene. The CDR3 runs 15 residues. CDR3 coding DNA: TGTGCCAGCAGCACACGGGGGGGTCAGAATCAGCCCCAGCATTTT. Protein sequence: CASSTRGGQNQPQHF.

This clonotype occurred a few times. This rearrangement joins TRBV7-9 to TRBJ1-2; possible D gene TRBD1, 5 bases. CDR3 length: 13 amino acids. Trimming cost V 3 bases and J 3 bases, with 8 bases left between them. Germline lookup yields CDR1 SEHNR and CDR2 FQNEAQ (reference sequence). This chain's CDR3 is CASSFGRDYGYTF. CDR3 nucleotide sequence: TGTGCCAGCAGCTTCGGCAGGGACTATGGCTACACCTTC.

The table lists this clonotype with a few counts. This chain links TRBV6-2 or TRBV6-3 with TRBJ1-2, with 8 bases fitting TRBD1. The CDR3 runs 14 residues. Trimming took 2 bases from V and 4 from J; bases not matched to a gene: 3. The V gene's germline CDR1 is MNHEY and CDR2 SVGEGT. CDR3 residues: CASSYRTGGYGYTF. The DNA for the CDR3 is TGTGCCAGCAGTTACCGAACAGGGGGCTATGGCTACACCTTC.

The CDR3 DNA reads TGTGCCAGCAGTGAGGTTGACAGGGGGCACACTGAAGCTTTCTTT. It encodes CASSEVDRGHTEAFF. J is TRBJ1-1 and V is TRBV12-3 or TRBV12-4, with 10 bases matching TRBD1. V trimming: 5 bases; J trimming: 3 bases; junction bases outside the gene matches: 6. The length of the CDR3 is 15 residues.